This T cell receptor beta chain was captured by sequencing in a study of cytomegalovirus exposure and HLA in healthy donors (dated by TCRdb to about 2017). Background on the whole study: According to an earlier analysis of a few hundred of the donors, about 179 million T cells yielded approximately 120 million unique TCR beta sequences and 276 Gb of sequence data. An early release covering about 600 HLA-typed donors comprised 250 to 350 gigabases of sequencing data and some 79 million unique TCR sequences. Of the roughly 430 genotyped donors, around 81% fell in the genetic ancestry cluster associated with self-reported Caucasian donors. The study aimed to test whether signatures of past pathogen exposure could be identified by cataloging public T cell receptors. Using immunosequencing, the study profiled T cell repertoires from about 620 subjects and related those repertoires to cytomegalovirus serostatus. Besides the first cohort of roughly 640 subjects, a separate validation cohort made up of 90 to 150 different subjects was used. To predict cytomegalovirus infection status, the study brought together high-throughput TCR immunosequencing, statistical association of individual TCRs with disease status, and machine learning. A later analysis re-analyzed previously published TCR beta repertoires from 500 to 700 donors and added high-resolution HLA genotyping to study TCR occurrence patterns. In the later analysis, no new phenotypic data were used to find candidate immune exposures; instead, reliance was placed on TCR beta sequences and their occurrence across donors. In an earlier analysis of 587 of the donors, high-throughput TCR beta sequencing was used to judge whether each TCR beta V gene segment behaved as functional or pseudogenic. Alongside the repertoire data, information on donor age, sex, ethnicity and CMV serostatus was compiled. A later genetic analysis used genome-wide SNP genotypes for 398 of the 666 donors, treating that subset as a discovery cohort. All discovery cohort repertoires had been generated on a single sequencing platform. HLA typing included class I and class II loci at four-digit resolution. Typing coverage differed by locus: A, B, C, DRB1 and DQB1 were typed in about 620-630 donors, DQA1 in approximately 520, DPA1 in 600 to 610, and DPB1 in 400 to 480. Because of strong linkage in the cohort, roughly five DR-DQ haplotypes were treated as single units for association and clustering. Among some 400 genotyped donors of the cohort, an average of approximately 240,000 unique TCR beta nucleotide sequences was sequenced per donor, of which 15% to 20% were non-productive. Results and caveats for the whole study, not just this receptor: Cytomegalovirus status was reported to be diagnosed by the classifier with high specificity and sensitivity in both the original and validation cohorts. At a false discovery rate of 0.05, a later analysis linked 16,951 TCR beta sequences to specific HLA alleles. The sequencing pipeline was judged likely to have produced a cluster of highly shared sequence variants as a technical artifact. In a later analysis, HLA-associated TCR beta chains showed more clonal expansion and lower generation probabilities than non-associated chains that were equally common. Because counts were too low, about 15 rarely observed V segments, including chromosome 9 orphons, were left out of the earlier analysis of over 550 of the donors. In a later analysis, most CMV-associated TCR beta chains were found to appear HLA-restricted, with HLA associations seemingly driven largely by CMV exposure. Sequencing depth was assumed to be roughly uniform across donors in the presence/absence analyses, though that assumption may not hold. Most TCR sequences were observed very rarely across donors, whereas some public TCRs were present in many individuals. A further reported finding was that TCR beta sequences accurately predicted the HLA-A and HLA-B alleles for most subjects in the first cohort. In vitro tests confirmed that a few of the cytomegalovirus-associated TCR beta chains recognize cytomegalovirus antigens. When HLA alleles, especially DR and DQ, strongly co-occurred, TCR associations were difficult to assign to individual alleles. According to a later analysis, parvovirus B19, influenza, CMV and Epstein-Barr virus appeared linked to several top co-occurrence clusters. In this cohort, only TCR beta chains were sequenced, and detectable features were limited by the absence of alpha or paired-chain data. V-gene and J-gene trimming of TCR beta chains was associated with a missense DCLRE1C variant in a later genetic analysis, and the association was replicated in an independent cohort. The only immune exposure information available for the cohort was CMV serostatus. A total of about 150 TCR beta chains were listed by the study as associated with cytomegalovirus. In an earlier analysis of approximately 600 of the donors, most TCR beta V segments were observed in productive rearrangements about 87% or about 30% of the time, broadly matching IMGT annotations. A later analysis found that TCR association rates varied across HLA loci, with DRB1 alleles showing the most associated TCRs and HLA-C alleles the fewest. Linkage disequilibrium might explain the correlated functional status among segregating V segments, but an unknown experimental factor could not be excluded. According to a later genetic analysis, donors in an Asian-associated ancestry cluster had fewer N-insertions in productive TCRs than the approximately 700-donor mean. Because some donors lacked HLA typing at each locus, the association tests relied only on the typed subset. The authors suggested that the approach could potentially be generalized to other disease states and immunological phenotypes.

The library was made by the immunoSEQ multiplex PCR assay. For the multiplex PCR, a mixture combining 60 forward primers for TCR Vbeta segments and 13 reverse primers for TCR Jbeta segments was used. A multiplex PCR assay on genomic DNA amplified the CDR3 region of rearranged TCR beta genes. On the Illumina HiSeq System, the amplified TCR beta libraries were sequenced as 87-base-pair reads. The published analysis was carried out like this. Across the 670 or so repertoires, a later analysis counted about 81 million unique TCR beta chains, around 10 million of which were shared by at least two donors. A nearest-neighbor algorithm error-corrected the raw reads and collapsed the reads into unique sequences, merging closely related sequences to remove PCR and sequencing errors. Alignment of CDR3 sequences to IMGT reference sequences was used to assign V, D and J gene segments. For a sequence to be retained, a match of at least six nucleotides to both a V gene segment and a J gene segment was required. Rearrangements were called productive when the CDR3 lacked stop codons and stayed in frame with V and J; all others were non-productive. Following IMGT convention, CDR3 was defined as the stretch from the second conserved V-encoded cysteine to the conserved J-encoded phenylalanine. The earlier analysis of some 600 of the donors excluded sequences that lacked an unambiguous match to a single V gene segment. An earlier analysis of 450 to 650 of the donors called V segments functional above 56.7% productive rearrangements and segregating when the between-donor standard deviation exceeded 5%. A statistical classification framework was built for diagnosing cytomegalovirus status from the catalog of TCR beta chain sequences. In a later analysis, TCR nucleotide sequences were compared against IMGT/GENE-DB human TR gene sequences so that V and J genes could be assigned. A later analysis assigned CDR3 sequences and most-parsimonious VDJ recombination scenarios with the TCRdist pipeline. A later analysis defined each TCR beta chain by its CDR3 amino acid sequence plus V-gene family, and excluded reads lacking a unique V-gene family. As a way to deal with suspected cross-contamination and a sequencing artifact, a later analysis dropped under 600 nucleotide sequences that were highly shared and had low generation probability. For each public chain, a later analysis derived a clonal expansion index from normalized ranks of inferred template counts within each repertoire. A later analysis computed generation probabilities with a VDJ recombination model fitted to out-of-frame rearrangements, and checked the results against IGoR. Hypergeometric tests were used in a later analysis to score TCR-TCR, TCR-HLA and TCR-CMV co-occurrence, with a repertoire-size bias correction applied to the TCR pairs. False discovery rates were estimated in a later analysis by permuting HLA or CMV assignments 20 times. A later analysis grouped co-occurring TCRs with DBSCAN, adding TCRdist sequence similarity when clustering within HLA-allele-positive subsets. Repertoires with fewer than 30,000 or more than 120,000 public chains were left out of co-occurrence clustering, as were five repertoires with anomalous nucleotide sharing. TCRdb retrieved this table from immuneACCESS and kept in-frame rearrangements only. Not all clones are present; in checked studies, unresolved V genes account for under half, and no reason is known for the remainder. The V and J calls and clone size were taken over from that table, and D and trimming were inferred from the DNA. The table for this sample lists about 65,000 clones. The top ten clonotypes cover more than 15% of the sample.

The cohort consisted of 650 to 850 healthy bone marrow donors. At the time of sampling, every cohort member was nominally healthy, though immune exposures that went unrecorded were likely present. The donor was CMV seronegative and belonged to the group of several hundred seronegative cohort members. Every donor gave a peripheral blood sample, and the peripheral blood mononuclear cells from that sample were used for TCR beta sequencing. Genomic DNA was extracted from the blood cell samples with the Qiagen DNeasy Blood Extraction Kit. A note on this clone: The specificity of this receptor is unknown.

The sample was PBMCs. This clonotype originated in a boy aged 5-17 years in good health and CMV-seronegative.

The DNA reads TGCAGCCTGATACCGGGTGTCTCCTACAATGAGCAGTTCTTC. This sequence encodes CSLIPGVSYNEQFF. The chain is encoded by TRBV29-1 joined to TRBJ2-1; confidence is insufficient to name the D gene. The CDR3 contains 14 residues, cysteine and phenylalanine counted. CDR3 DNA is the only sequence kept; it has 42 bases, read in frame from the first base. Trimming removed 8 bases from V and 0 bases from J, leaving 14 bases between the germline ends. CDR1 and CDR2 are read off the germline V gene as SQVTM and ANQGSEA.